Below are 9 T cell receptor beta chains sequenced from a single sample in a study of blood T cells in healthy people across ages. Through a sample-barcoded 5' primer and a J-beta primer mix, a second PCR was run for roughly 7 to 11 cycles. TCRdb passed the 5' RACE reads through MiXCR, listing each CDR3 protein once. Of 1.5 million to 2 million distinct CDR3 sequences listed, about 39% are singletons. The sample was blood. The receptors originated from a human donor in good health.

This clonotype was recorded a few times. Since a much larger clone is just one base distant, this may be a read error. The chain joins TRBV2 to TRBJ2-5; D not certain. The J call is uncertain, as TRBJ2-7 better fits the DNA end. Looked up from germline, CDR1 is SNHLY and CDR2 is FYNNEI. The CDR3 length is 11 residues. In nucleotides, the CDR3 is TGTGCCAGCAGTGAATCCTTCGAGCAGTACTTC. Its protein is CASSESFEQYF.

Many counts were recorded for this clonotype. The chain joins TRBV29-1 to TRBJ1-2, with 9 bases aligning to TRBD1. V lost 6 bases and J lost 6; bases outside the gene matches: 5. CDR1 and CDR2 from the germline V gene are SQVTM and ANQGSEA. There are 12 residues in the CDR3. The CDR3 loop reads CSVGDRADGYTF. CDR3 sequence (DNA): TGCAGCGTGGGGGACAGGGCGGATGGCTACACCTTC.

The chain couples TRBV5-4 to TRBJ1-1, with 9 bases that match TRBD1. The germline gives CDR1 SGHNT, CDR2 YYREEE (reference sequence). V was clipped by 0 bases and J by 6 bases; unmatched bases: 6. The CDR3 covers 15 residues. Written as DNA, the CDR3 is TGTGCCAGCAGCTTGGTACAGGGGGCGAGGGCTGAAGCTTTCTTT. Translation gives CASSLVQGARAEAFF.

V gene TRBV10-3 combines with J gene TRBJ2-7; 8 bases align to TRBD1. Germline lookup yields CDR1 ENHRY and CDR2 SYGVKD. Unmatched junction bases numbered 9, after V lost 10 bases and J lost 4 bases. The length of the CDR3 is 13 residues. CDR3 protein: CATDTGGTYEQYF. Here the CDR3 DNA reads TGTGCCACCGATACAGGGGGGACTTACGAGCAGTACTTC.

As to this clonotype: This may be a read error: a much more frequent sequence differs by one nucleotide. The V and J genes are TRBV6-2 or TRBV6-3 and TRBJ1-2; 7 bases are shared with TRBD1. This CDR3 has 12 amino acids. Germline-derived CDR1 and CDR2 are MNHEY and SVGEGT. V dropped 10 bases and J dropped 6; count of bases not matched to a gene: 8. The CDR3 region has the DNA TGTGCCACCAGAACAGGGGACGATGGCTACACCTTC. Its translation: CATRTGDDGYTF.

V is TRBV6-5 and J is TRBJ1-1; D perhaps matches TRBD1 (5 bases). This CDR3 has 12 residues. CDR1 MNHEY and CDR2 SVGAGI come from the germline V gene. Deletions cut 4 bases from V and 8 bases from J, with 11 bases between. The DNA for the CDR3 is TGTGCCAGCAGTTTCCTTACAGGAGAAGCTTTCTTT. It encodes CASSFLTGEAFF.

This clonotype has a handful of counts. The chain uses TRBV5-1 and TRBJ2-3; weak D call: TRBD1 (6 bases). Germline CDR1 and CDR2: SGHRS and YFSETQ. Trimming removed 1 base from V and 2 bases from J, with 11 bases in between. The CDR3 runs 15 residues. CDR3: CASSLRDTYTDTQYF. The DNA for the CDR3 is TGCGCCAGCAGCTTGAGGGACACCTACACAGATACGCAGTATTTT.

This clonotype showed up just a few times. J is TRBJ2-3 and V is TRBV12-3 or TRBV12-4; 11 bases are a match to TRBD1. Germline trimming cut 4 bases from V and 7 bases from J; bases unmatched to any gene: 1. This CDR3 has 13 amino acids. The CDR3 loop reads CASSWTGGNTQYF. In DNA, the CDR3 is TGTGCCAGCAGTTGGACAGGGGGCAATACGCAGTATTTT.

This clonotype was seen a few times. V gene TRBV19 combines with J gene TRBJ1-2, with 7 bases that match TRBD1. With V trimmed by 7 bases and J by 7 bases, 15 bases remained unmatched. CDR1 is LNHDA, CDR2 SQIVND, per germline (reference sequence). This CDR3 comprises 15 residues. CDR3 in DNA: TGTGCCAGTAAATCCCAGGGGGAGCCCATCCGTGGCTACACCTTC. Translating gives CASKSQGEPIRGYTF.